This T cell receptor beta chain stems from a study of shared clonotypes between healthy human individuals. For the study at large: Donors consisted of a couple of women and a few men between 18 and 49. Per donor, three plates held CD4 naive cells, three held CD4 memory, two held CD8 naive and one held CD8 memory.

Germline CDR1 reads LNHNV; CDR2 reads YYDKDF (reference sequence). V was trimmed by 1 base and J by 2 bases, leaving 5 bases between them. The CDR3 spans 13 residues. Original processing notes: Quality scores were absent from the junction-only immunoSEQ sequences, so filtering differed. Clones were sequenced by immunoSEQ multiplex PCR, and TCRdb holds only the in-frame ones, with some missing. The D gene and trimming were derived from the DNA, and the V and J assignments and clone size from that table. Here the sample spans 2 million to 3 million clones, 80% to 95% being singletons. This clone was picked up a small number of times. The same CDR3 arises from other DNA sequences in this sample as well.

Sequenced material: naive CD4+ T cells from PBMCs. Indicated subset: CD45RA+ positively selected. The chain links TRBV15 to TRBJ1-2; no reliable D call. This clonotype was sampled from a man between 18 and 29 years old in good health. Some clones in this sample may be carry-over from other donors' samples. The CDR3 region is CATSRGGNYGYTF. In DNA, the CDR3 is TGTGCCACCAGCAGAGGAGGGAACTATGGCTACACCTTC. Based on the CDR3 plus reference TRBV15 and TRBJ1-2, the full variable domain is DAMVIQNPRYQVTQFGKPVTLSCSQTLNHNVMYWYQQKSSQAPKLLFHYYDKDFNNEADTPDNFQSRRPNTSFCFLDIRSPGLGDTAMYLCATSRGGNYGYTFGSGTRLTVV.